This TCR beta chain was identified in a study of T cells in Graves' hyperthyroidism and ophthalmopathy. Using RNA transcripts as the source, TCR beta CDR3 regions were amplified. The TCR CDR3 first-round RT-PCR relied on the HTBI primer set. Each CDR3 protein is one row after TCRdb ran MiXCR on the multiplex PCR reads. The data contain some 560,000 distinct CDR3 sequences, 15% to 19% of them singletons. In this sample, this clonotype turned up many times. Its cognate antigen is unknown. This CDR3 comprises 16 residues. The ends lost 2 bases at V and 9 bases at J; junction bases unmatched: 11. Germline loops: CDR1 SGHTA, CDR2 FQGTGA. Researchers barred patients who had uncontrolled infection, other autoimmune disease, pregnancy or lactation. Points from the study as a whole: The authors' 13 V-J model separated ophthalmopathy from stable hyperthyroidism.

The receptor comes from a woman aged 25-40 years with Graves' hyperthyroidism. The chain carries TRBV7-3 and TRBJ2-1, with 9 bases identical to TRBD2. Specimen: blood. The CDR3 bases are TGTGCCAGCAGCTTAGGCGCTAGCGGGATCTCGGTTGAGCAGTTCTTC. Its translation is CASSLGASGISVEQFF. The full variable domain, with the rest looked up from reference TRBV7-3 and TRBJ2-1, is GAGVSQTPSNKVTEKGKYVELRCDPISGHTALYWYRQSLGQGPEFLIYFQGTGAADDSGLPNDRFFAVRPEGSVSTLKIQRTERGDSAVYLCASSLGASGISVEQFFGPGTRLTVL.